Below, 15 T cell receptor beta chains from the same sample are listed, as sequenced in a study of T cells in Graves' hyperthyroidism and ophthalmopathy. TCR beta CDR3 region amplification was performed from RNA transcripts. The HTBI primer set served for first-round RT-PCR of the TCR CDR3. TCRdb re-called the multiplex PCR reads with MiXCR, one entry per CDR3 protein. The data contain 550,000 to 650,000 distinct CDR3 sequences, approximately 15% of them singletons. The specimen was blood. The receptors shown here come from a woman in her 30s with Graves' hyperthyroidism that later progressed to Graves' ophthalmopathy.

This clonotype was counted at least ten times. The rearrangement links TRBV11-2 to TRBJ1-1; TRBD1 matches at 9 bases. Germline V gives CDR1 SGHAT, CDR2 FQNNGV. This CDR3 region has 17 residues. Unmatched junction bases numbered 10, after V lost 2 bases and J lost 3 bases. CDR3 residues: CASSLTYPGQGDTEAFF. DNA for the CDR3: TGTGCCAGCAGCTTAACGTATCCGGGACAGGGTGACACTGAAGCTTTCTTT.

This clonotype was counted between two and nine times. V usage is TRBV5-1 and J usage is TRBJ1-3; weak D call: TRBD1 (6 bases). CDR1 is SGHRS and CDR2 is YFSETQ in the germline V gene. The V end lost 5 bases, the J end lost 0 bases, and 18 bases lay between the germline ends. The CDR3 totals 17 residues. The CDR3 sequence: CASSRAGTSNSGNTIYF. CDR3 DNA: TGCGCCAGCAGTCGAGCCGGGACATCCAACTCTGGAAACACCATATATTTT.

In its sample, this clonotype was seen many times. The chain couples TRBV30 to TRBJ2-1; 8 bases agree with TRBD2. CDR1 is GTSNPN, CDR2 SVGIG, per germline (reference sequence). Trimming cost V 1 base and J 10 bases; bases outside gene matches: 15. The CDR3 spans 16 residues. The DNA for the CDR3 is TGTGCCTGGAGTGCCCCTTACGGCGGGAGGACAGTGGAGCAGTTCTTC. Translating gives CAWSAPYGGRTVEQFF.

The chain employs TRBV7-2 and TRBJ2-1; 8 bases are shared with TRBD1. The junction had 7 bases not matched to a gene; V was cut back by 5 bases and J by 7 bases. This CDR3 has 14 residues. Per germline, CDR1 SGHTA and CDR2 FQGNSA. The CDR3 DNA reads as TGTGCCAGCAGCCCCCGGGACAGGAGGAATGAGCAGTTCTTC. The encoded protein is CASSPRDRRNEQFF.

Details on this clonotype: Being one base from a much bigger clone, this may be a read error. The chain employs TRBV29-1 and TRBJ2-2; 10 bases match TRBD1. Per germline, CDR1 SQVTM and CDR2 ANQGSEA. With V trimmed by 6 bases and J by 6 bases, 7 bases remained unmatched. The CDR3 is made up of 14 amino acids. The CDR3 DNA is TGCAGCGTAGGGACAGGGGAAGGGGCCGGGGAGCTGTTTTTT. Translation: CSVGTGEGAGELFF.

The table lists this clonotype with a few counts. This chain connects TRBV6-1 to TRBJ1-5; D is uncertain. The V gene's germline CDR1 is MNHNS and CDR2 SASEGT. The CDR3 runs 13 residues. V shed 11 bases and J shed 3 bases, with 14 bases lying between them. The DNA for the CDR3 is TGTGCCGGCCGGACGGTGGACAATCAGCCCCAGCATTTT. Translated, it gives CAGRTVDNQPQHF.

This clonotype was observed many times. The V gene is TRBV10-3, the J gene TRBJ1-2, with D perhaps matching TRBD1 (6 bases). This CDR3 is built from 14 residues. Trimming pared 5 bases from V and 4 bases from J, leaving 14 bases between. Germline V CDR1 and CDR2: ENHRY, SYGVKD. The CDR3 protein is CAISKGGDLYGYTF. CDR3 in DNA: TGTGCCATCAGTAAAGGGGGGGACCTCTATGGCTACACCTTC.

This rearrangement joins TRBV5-4 to TRBJ2-7, with 13 bases that match TRBD2. V gave up 4 bases and J gave up 7 bases; unmatched junction bases: 14. The CDR3 runs to 17 residues. Germline CDR1 SGHNT, CDR2 YYREEE (reference sequence). The CDR3 is CASSSGTSGTGFGEQYF. The CDR3 nucleotides are TGTGCCAGCAGCAGCGGGACTAGCGGGACGGGATTTGGTGAGCAGTACTTC.

Turning to this clonotype: This may be a read error, as it is one base from a much larger clone. This CDR3 fails to terminate in the conserved phenylalanine or tryptophan, so it likely reflects a read error. The CDR3 protein is CASSERQNNEQFL. The CDR3 coding sequence is TGTGCCAGCAGCGAGAGACAGAACAATGAGCAGTTCTTA. V is TRBV9 and J is TRBJ2-1, with D possibly being TRBD1 (5 bases). The CDR3 has 13 residues. V lost 3 bases, J lost 5 bases, and 9 bases lay in between. CDR1 SGDLS and CDR2 YYNGEE come from the germline V gene.

The chain carries TRBV10-3 and TRBJ1-3, with 7 bases aligning to TRBD1. With V trimmed by 3 bases and J by 2 bases, 1 base remained unmatched. The CDR3 extends over 14 amino acids. Germline V gene data show CDR1 as ENHRY and CDR2 as SYGVKD. CDR3 protein: CAISDGTAGNTIYF. CDR3 bases: TGTGCCATCAGTGATGGGACAGCTGGAAACACCATATATTTT.

This clonotype was counted between two and nine times. The V gene is TRBV25-1, the J gene TRBJ2-5; 8 bases are shared with TRBD1. CDR3 length equals 12 residues. V lost 10 bases, J lost 3 bases, and 4 bases stayed unmatched. The germline CDR1 and CDR2 sequences are MGHDK and SYGVNS. DNA for the CDR3: TGTGCCACTTCACAGGGGGAAGAGACCCAGTACTTC. Its translation: CATSQGEETQYF.

This chain joins TRBV3-1 and TRBJ1-5; D is possibly TRBD1 (5 bases). The CDR3 contains 14 residues. The V gene lost 4 bases and the J gene lost 7 bases, with 14 bases spanning the gap. The germline gives CDR1 LGHDT, CDR2 YNNKEL (reference sequence). The DNA for the CDR3 is TGTGCCAGCAGCCCCGGCCCAGGGAGCCAGCCCCAGCATTTT. It yields the protein CASSPGPGSQPQHF. The full variable domain, rest sourced from reference TRBV3-1 and TRBJ1-5, is DTAVSQTPKYLVTQMGNDKSIKCEQNLGHDTMYWYKQDSKKFLKIMFSYNNKELIINETVPNRFSPKSPDKAHLNLHINSLELGDSAVYFCASSPGPGSQPQHFGDGTRLSIL.

This clonotype came up a few times. This rearrangement joins TRBV9 to TRBJ1-5, with unresolved D. CDR1 SGDLS and CDR2 YYNGEE come from the germline V gene. The CDR3 totals 13 residues. Trimming cost V 0 bases and J 8 bases, with 9 bases left between them. The CDR3 bases are TGTGCCAGCAGCGTAGGTTTTTTGAAGCCCCAGCATTTT. As protein: CASSVGFLKPQHF.

The chain couples TRBV3-1 to TRBJ1-1; D unclear. V lost 1 base and J 11 bases, leaving 11 bases between the germline ends. CDR3 length: 12 residues. Germline CDR1 is LGHDT and CDR2 is YNNKEL (reference sequence). CDR3 sequence: CASSQVEGFAFF. Here the CDR3 DNA reads TGTGCCAGCAGCCAAGTCGAAGGATTTGCTTTCTTT.

This clonotype showed up many times. This chain joins TRBV2 and TRBJ1-4, with no clear D. From germline, CDR1 is SNHLY and CDR2 FYNNEI. The CDR3 has 13 amino acids. Trimming removed 6 bases from V and 8 bases from J, with 13 bases in between. CDR3: CASRVTPGEKLFF. CDR3 DNA sequence: TGTGCCAGCAGGGTAACGCCGGGGGAAAAACTGTTTTTT.